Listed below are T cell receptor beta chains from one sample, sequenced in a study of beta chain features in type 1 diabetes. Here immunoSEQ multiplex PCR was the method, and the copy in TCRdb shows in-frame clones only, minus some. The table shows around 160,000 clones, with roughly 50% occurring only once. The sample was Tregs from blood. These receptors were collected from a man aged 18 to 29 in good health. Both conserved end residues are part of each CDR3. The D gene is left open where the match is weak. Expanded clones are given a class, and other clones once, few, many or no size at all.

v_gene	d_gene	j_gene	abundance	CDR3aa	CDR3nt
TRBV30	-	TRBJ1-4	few	CAWRGTLELFF	TGTGCCTGGAGAGGGACTCTAGAACTGTTTTTT
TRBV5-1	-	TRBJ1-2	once	CASSFGVPLGYTF	TGCGCCAGCAGCTTCGGAGTCCCGCTTGGCTACACCTTC
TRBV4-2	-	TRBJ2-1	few	CASSQVVYEQFF	TGTGCCAGCAGCCAAGTAGTGTATGAGCAGTTCTTC
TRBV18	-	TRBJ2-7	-	CASSPPLGQGPIYEQYF	TGTGCCAGCTCACCACCGTTGGGGCAGGGGCCTATCTACGAGCAGTACTTC
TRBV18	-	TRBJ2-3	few	CASSPSGRSTDTQYF	TGTGCCAGCTCACCCTCAGGGCGGAGCACAGATACGCAGTATTTT
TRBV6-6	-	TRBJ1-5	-	CASTLVRYQPQHF	TGTGCCAGCACCCTGGTCCGGTATCAGCCCCAGCATTTT
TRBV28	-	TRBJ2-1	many	CASIGGTYNEQFF	TGTGCCAGCATCGGCGGGACCTACAATGAGCAGTTCTTC
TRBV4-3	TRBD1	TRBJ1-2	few	CASSQGTGIYGYTF	TGCGCCAGCAGCCAAGGGACAGGGATCTATGGCTACACCTTC
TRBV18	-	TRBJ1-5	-	CASSPSLGLVNGPQHF	TGTGCCAGCTCACCAAGCTTGGGACTCGTAAATGGGCCCCAGCATTTT
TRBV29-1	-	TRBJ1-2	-	CSVRGNYGYTF	TGCAGCGTTCGGGGAAACTATGGCTACACCTTC
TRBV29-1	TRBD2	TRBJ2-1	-	CSVFPGGSYNEQFF	TGCAGCGTTTTTCCGGGAGGGTCCTACAATGAGCAGTTCTTC
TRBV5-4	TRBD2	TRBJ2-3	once	CASSFLKTSGRTDTQYF	TGTGCCAGCAGCTTCCTTAAGACTAGCGGGCGCACAGATACGCAGTATTTT
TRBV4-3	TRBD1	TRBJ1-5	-	CASSQETGGLVEHF	TGCGCCAGCAGCCAAGAAACAGGGGGCTTGGTGGAGCATTTT
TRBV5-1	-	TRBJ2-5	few	CASSLGRQETQYF	TGCGCCAGCAGCTTGGGCAGGCAAGAGACCCAGTACTTC
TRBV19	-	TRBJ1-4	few	CASSIRGEEKLFF	TGTGCCAGTAGTATCAGGGGCGAAGAAAAACTGTTTTTT
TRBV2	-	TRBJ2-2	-	CASGKQGRSGELFF	TGTGCCAGCGGTAAACAGGGAAGGTCCGGGGAGCTGTTTTTT
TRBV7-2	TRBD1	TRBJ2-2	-	CASSRRQGPSRPGELFF	TGTGCCAGCAGCCGCAGACAGGGGCCGAGTCGTCCCGGGGAGCTGTTTTTT
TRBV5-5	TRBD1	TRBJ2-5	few	CASSLQGAETQYF	TGTGCCAGCAGCTTACAGGGGGCTGAGACCCAGTACTTC
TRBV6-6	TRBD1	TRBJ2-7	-	CASSYSGDREQYF	TGTGCCAGCAGTTACTCGGGGGACAGAGAGCAGTACTTC
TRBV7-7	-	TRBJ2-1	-	CASSFYRDTLLFF	TGTGCCAGCAGCTTTTACCGGGACACCTTGCTGTTCTTC
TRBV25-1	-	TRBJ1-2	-	CASSAGTHYGYTF	TGTGCCAGCAGCGCAGGGACTCACTATGGCTACACCTTC
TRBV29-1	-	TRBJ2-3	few	CSATRTGVADTQYF	TGCAGCGCAACCAGAACGGGGGTCGCAGATACGCAGTATTTT